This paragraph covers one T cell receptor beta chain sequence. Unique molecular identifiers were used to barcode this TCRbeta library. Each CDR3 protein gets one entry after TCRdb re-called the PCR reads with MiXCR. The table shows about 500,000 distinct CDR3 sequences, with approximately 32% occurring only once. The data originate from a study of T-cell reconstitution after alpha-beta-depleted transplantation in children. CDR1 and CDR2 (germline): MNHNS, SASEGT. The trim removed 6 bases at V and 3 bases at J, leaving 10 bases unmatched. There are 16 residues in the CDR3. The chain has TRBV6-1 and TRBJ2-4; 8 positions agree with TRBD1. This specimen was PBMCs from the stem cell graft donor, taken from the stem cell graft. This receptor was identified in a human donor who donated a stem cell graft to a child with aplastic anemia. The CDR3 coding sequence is TGTGCCAGCAGATCAAAGACAGGGGCGCACAAAAACATTCAGTACTTC. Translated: CASRSKTGAHKNIQYF.